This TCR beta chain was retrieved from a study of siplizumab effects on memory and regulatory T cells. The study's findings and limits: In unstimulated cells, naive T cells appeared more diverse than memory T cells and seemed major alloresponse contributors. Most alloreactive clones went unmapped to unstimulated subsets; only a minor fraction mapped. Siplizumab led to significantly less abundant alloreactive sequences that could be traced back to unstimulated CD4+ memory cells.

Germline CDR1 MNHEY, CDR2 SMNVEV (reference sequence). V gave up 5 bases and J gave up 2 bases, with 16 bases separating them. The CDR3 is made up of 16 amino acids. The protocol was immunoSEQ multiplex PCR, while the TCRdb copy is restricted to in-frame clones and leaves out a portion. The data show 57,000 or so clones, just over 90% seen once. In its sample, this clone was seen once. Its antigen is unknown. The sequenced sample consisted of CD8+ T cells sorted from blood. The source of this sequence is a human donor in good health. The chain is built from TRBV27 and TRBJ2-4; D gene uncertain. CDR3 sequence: CASSPRITLSKNIQYF. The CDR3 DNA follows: TGTGCCAGCAGTCCGAGGATCACCTTGTCCAAAAACATTCAGTACTTC.